This T cell receptor beta chain was retrieved from a study of T cells in Graves' hyperthyroidism and ophthalmopathy. Study overall: Peripheral blood was acquired at first diagnosis, ahead of any therapy whatsoever.

General study results and limits: The authors' 13 V-J model separated ophthalmopathy from stable hyperthyroidism.

TCR beta CDR3 region amplification was performed from RNA transcripts. With the HTBI primer set, the TCR CDR3 went through a first round of RT-PCR. TCRdb reanalysed the multiplex PCR reads using MiXCR and keeps one entry per CDR3 protein. This sample carries more than 500,000 distinct CDR3 sequences, 14% of them seen once, and the ten largest clones take about 15%. Trimming removed 1 base from V and 4 bases from J; junction bases left unmatched: 3. The CDR3 is 13 amino acids. CDR1 is GTSNPN and CDR2 is SVGIG in the germline V gene (reference sequence). Criteria for exclusion of patients were uncontrolled infection, other autoimmune disease, pregnancy or lactation. Ten or more counts support this clonotype. Its specificity is unknown.

The chain has TRBV30 and TRBJ1-2, with 7 nucleotides matching TRBD1. The specimen was blood. The source of this sequence is a woman aged 40 to 50 with Graves' hyperthyroidism. As DNA, the CDR3 is TGTGCCTGGAGTGGAGGGGGCATCTATGGCTACACCTTC. It codes for CAWSGGGIYGYTF.